Described below is a single T cell receptor (beta chain) sequence and its context. Its specificity is unknown. Profiling relied on immunoSEQ multiplex PCR, and the TCRdb table lists in-frame clones only, not all of them. The sample carries 20,000 to 25,000 clones, 80% to 90% recorded once. The data originate from a study of T cells in localized non-small cell lung cancer. Overall study results and limits: Patients showing higher blood T cell density tended to see longer overall survival.

The CDR3 extends over 14 amino acids. V lost 5 bases, J lost 1 base, and 12 bases lay in between. CDR1 is SGDLS, CDR2 YYNGEE, per germline. Sequencing used PBMCs, obtained before any cancer treatment. The chain links TRBV9 to TRBJ2-5, with a weak D call TRBD2 (6 bases). This TCR derives from a man aged 35 to 69 with stage II squamous cell lung carcinoma. CDR3 nucleotides: TGTGCCAGCAGTACGGGAGACGGCCAAGAGACCCAGTACTTC. It translates to CASSTGDGQETQYF.